This entry lists 9 T cell receptor beta chains sequenced from one sample in a study of tumor and adjacent non-tumor tissue in lung cancer. The library came from three nested PCR rounds adapted from ARM-PCR protocols. Via MiXCR, TCRdb re-called the multiplex PCR reads, giving one row per CDR3 protein. The sample has about 80,000 distinct CDR3 sequences, about four fifths seen once. RNA was extracted from bulk tissue without any cell sorting. More than 3 cm separated this lung sample from the edge of the tumor. Sequenced sample: distant non-tumor lung tissue. Receptors were obtained from a man aged 55 to 70 with non-small cell lung cancer.

The chain uses TRBV5-1 and TRBJ2-3; no clear D gene. CDR1 SGHRS and CDR2 YFSETQ come from the germline V gene. There are 15 residues in the CDR3. The V and J ends lost 0 bases and 1 base respectively, with 9 bases between them. The CDR3 reads CASSLVRSRTDTQYF. The CDR3, as DNA: TGCGCCAGCAGCTTGGTGAGAAGTCGCACAGATACGCAGTATTTT.

Comments on this clonotype: Germline and junction disagree at one end, which may indicate a read error. V gene TRBV12-3 or TRBV12-4 combines with J gene TRBJ1-1; weak D call: TRBD1 (5 bases). The CDR3 has 14 amino acids. Here the CDR3 DNA reads TGTGCCAGCAGTTGGCAGGGACTAAACACTGAAGGTTTCTTT. Amino acids: CASSWQGLNTEGFF.

For this clonotype: Relative to the germline gene, one junction end is altered; a read error may explain this. This chain connects TRBV4-1 to TRBJ2-3; weak D call: TRBD1 (5 bases). CDR3 length: 16 residues. Germline assignment: CDR1 MGHRA and CDR2 YSYEKL. The CDR3 protein is CAISHLTGPQVDMQYF. The CDR3 nucleotides are TGCGCCATCAGCCACCTGACCGGGCCACAGGTCGATATGCAGTATTTT.

About this clonotype itself: One end of the junction fails to match germline, which may point to a read error. This sequence joins TRBV11-2 and TRBJ1-6; tentative D call: TRBD1 (5 bases). CDR1 is SGHAT and CDR2 is FQNNGV in the germline V gene. The CDR3 extends over 15 amino acids. CDR3: CASSLGEDNNPPLHF. The DNA of the CDR3 is TGTGCCAGTAGCTTAGGAGAGGACAATAATCCACCCCTCCACTTT.

Details on this clonotype: One end of the junction does not line up with germline, which may come from a read error. This chain links TRBV11-3 with TRBJ2-1, with 8 positions matching TRBD2. The CDR3 has 13 residues. The germline V gene encodes CDR1 SGHNT and CDR2 YENEEA. The CDR3 is CSSSFGRAGEQFF. In nucleotides, the CDR3 is TGTTCCAGCAGCTTCGGGAGGGCCGGTGAGCAGTTCTTC.

Points on this clonotype: A much larger clone is a single base away; this may be a read error. The gene calls are TRBV20-1 and TRBJ1-6, with TRBD1 matching over 7 bases. This CDR3 contains 15 residues. Germline CDR1 DFQATT, CDR2 SNEGSKA (reference sequence). V was pared by 6 bases and J by 8 bases, with 13 bases of the junction left unmatched. The DNA of the CDR3 is TGCAGTGCCAAAAGCTCGGGACAGCCTTATTCACCCCTCCACTTT. It translates to CSAKSSGQPYSPLHF.

About this clonotype itself: This CDR3 is missing its conserved last phenylalanine or tryptophan, likely due to a read error. The genes are TRBV6-5 and TRBJ2-6; TRBD2 matches at 9 bases. Germline CDR1 is MNHEY and CDR2 is SVGAGI. The CDR3 loop spans 17 amino acids. The DNA for the CDR3 is TGTGCCTGCAGCCTAGCGGGAACCAGCTCTGGGGCCAACGTCCTGACTCTC. This translates into CACSLAGTSSGANVLTL.

About this clonotype: One end of the junction varies from germline; a read error may be responsible. The chain recombines TRBV11-2 with TRBJ2-3; D possibly corresponds to TRBD1 (6 bases). Germline V gene sequence: CDR1 SGHAT, CDR2 FQNNGV. The CDR3 is 16 residues long. CDR3 sequence reads: CARSLVSGVATDAQYF. The DNA of the CDR3 is TGTGCCAGAAGCTTAGTATCAGGGGTAGCTACAGATGCGCAGTATTTC.

The chain has TRBV5-4 and TRBJ2-1; TRBD2 aligns across 8 bases. Trimming at V came to 4 bases and at J to 16 bases, leaving 19 bases not matched to a gene. Germline values: CDR1 SGHNT, CDR2 YYREEE (reference sequence). The CDR3 is 15 residues long. The chain's CDR3 is CASSLIAGPNNEQFF. In nucleotides, the CDR3 is TGTGCCAGCAGCCTTATAGCGGGGCCTAACAATGAACAATTCTTC.